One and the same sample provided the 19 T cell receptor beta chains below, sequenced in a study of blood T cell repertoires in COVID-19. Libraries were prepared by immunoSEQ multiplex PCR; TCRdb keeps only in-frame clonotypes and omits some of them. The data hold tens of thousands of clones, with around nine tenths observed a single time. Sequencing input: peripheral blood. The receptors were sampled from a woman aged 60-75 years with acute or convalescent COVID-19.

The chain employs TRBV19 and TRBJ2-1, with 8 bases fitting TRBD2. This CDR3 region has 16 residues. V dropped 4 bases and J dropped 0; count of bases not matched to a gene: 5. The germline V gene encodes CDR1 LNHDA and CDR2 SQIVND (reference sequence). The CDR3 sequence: CASSNIAGSSYNEQFF. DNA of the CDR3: TGTGCCAGTAGTAATATAGCGGGAAGCTCCTACAATGAGCAGTTCTTC. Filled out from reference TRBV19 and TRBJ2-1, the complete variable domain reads DGGITQSPKYLFRKEGQNVTLSCEQNLNHDAMYWYRQDPGQGLRLIYYSQIVNDFQKGDIAEGYSVSREKKESFPLTVTSAQKNPTAFYLCASSNIAGSSYNEQFFGPGTRLTVL.

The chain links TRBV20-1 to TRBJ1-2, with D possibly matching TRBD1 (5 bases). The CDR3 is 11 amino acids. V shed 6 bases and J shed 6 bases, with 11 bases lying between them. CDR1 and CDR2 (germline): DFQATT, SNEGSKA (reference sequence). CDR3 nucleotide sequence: TGCAGTGCCCTTGGGGCGGATGGCTACACCTTC. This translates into CSALGADGYTF.

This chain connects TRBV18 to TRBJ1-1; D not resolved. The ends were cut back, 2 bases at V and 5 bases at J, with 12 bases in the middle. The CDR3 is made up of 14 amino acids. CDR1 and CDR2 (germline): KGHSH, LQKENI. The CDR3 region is CASSPLNRDTEAFF. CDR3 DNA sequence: TGTGCCAGCTCACCATTGAACAGAGATACTGAAGCTTTCTTT.

The CDR3 sequence: CASSSGQGLYEQFF. The CDR3 DNA reads TGTGCCAGCAGCAGCGGACAGGGACTTTATGAGCAGTTCTTC. The rearrangement joins TRBV7-8 to TRBJ2-1, with 8 bases fitting TRBD1. V shed 5 bases and J 8 bases; nucleotides not matched to a gene: 8. Germline V CDR1 and CDR2: SGHVS, FQNEAQ. CDR3 length: 14 residues.

CDR3 nucleotides: TGTGCCAGCAGCCCCGGGACATCGGAGGTTGGCTACACCTTC. This sequence encodes CASSPGTSEVGYTF. The rearrangement joins TRBV11-2 to TRBJ1-2; maybe TRBD1 (6 bases). The V and J ends lost 5 bases and 7 bases respectively, with 17 bases between them. The CDR3 contains 14 residues. Germline CDR1 reads SGHAT; CDR2 reads FQNNGV.

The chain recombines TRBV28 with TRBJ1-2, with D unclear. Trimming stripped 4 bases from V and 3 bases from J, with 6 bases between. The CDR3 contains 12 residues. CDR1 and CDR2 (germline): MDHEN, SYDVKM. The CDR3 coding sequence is TGTGCCAGCAGTTGGCACGACTATGGCTACACCTTC. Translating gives CASSWHDYGYTF.

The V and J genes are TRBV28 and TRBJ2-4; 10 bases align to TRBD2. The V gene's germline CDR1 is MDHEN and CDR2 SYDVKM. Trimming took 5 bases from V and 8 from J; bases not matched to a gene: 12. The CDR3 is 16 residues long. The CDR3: CASSLGVAGGRHIQYF. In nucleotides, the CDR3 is TGTGCCAGCAGTCTCGGGGTAGCGGGAGGTCGGCACATTCAGTACTTC.

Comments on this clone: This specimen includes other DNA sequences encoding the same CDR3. CDR3 nucleotide sequence: TGTGCCAGCAGCCCTGGACTAGCGGGTGTTGATACGCAGTATTTT. Amino acid sequence: CASSPGLAGVDTQYF. V is TRBV4-2 and J is TRBJ2-3; 11 nucleotides agree with TRBD2. This CDR3 has 15 residues. Germline V gene lookup returns CDR1 LGHNA and CDR2 YNFKEQ. V shed 4 bases, J shed 6 bases, and the junction held 6 bases outside the gene matches.

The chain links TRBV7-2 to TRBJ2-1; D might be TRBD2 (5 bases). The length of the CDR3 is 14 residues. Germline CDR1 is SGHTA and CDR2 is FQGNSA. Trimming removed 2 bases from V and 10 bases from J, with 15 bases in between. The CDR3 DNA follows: TGTGCCAGCAGCTTAAAGCAGTCCAGCGGAGAGCAGTTCTTC. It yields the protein CASSLKQSSGEQFF.

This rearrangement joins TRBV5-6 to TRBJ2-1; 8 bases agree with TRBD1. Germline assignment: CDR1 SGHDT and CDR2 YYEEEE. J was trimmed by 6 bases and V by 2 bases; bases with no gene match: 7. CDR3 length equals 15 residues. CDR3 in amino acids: CASSFKDRVVNEQFF. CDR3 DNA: TGTGCCAGCAGCTTTAAGGACAGGGTAGTCAATGAGCAGTTCTTC.

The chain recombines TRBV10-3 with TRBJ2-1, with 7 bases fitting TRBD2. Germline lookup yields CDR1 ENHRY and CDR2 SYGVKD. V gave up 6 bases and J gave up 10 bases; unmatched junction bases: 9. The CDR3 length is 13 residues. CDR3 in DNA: TGTGCCATCAGGGGAGGGCCTGCGGAGGAGCAGTTCTTC. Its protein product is CAIRGGPAEEQFF.

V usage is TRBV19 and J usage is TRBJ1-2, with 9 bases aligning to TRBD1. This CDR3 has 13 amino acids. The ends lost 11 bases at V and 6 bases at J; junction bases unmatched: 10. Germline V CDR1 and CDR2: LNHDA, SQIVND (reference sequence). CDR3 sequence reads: CAPGDRVGDGYTF. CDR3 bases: TGTGCCCCGGGGGACAGGGTAGGAGATGGCTACACCTTC.

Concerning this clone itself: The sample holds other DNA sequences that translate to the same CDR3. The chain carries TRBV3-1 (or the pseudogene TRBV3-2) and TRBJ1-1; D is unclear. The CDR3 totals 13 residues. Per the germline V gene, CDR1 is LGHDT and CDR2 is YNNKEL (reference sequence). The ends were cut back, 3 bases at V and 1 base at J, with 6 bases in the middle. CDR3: CASSQAGNTEAFF. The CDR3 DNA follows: TGTGCCAGCAGCCAGGCAGGGAACACTGAAGCTTTCTTT.

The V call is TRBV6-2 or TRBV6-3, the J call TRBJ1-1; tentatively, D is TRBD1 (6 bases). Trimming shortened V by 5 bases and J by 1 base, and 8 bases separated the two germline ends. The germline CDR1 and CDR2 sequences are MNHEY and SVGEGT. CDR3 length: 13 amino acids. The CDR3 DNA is TGTGCCAGCAGTACAGGGAGGAACACTGAAGCTTTCTTT. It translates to CASSTGRNTEAFF.

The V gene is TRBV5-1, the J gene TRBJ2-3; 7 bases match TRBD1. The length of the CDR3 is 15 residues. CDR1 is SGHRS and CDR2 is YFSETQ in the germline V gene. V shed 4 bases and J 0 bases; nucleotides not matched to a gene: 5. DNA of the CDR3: TGCGCCAGCAGCGCCGGGACAGTTAGCACAGATACGCAGTATTTT. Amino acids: CASSAGTVSTDTQYF.

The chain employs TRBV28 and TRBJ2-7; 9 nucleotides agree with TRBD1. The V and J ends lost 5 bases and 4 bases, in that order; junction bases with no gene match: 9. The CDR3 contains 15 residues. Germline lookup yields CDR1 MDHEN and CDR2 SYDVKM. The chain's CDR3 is CASSVTGTGSYEQYF. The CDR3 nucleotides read TGTGCCAGCAGTGTCACCGGGACAGGGTCATACGAGCAGTACTTC.

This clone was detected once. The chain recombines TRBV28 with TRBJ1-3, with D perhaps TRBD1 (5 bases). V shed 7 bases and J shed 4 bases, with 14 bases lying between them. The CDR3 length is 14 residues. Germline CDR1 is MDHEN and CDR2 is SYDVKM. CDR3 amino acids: CASKSGGEGNTIYF. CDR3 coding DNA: TGTGCCAGCAAAAGCGGAGGGGAGGGAAACACCATATATTTT.

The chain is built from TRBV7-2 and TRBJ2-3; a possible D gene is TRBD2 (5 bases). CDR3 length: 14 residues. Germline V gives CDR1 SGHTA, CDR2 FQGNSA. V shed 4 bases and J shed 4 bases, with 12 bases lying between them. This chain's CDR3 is CASSSRGLADTQYF. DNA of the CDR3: TGTGCCAGCAGCTCACGGGGTTTGGCAGATACGCAGTATTTT.

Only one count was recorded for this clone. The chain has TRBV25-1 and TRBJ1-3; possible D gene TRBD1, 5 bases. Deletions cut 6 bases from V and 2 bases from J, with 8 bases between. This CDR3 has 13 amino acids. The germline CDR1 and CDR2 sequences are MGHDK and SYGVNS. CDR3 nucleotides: TGTGCCAGCAGCAGGGTACCTGGAAACACCATATATTTT. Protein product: CASSRVPGNTIYF. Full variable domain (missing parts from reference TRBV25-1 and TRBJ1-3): EADIYQTPRYLVIGTGKKITLECSQTMGHDKMYWYQQDPGMELHLIHYSYGVNSTEKGDLSSESTVSRIRTEHFPLTLESARPSHTSQYLCASSRVPGNTIYFGEGSWLTVV.